This paragraph covers one T cell receptor beta chain sequence. Its antigen is undetermined. The CDR3 extends over 16 amino acids. The germline V gene has CDR1 MDHEN and CDR2 SYDVKM. The J segment lost 3 bases and the V segment lost 2 bases, leaving 5 bases of the junction unmatched. Each subset's genomic DNA was shared equally among a number of immunoSEQ plates. TCRdb's copy holds only in-frame clones and misses some; the assay was immunoSEQ multiplex PCR. The sample gives more than 900,000 clones, 70% to 80% of which show up once; 0.5% to 0.65% is in the top ten. Among the donors, all were Caucasian adults who lived in Nashville, Tennessee. These data belong to a study of shared clonotypes between healthy human individuals. Study outcomes and limitations: It was the non-shared clonotypes that had lower generation probabilities than clonotypes shared by all four donors. Estimated richness values were generally larger in naive subsets than in memory subsets.

Specimen: memory CD4+ T cells from PBMCs. Described subset: CD45RA-negative fraction. The chain couples TRBV28 to TRBJ2-7, with 12 positions matching TRBD1. This sequence was found in a man in his late teens or twenties in good health. Some clones in this sample may be carry-over from other donors' samples. The CDR3 here is CASSLPGTGGIYEQYF. CDR3 coding DNA: TGTGCCAGCAGTTTACCCGGGACAGGGGGCATCTACGAGCAGTACTTC.